Each of the 3 T cell receptor beta chains below was sequenced from the same sample in a study of blood T cells in healthy people across ages. Sample-barcoded 5' priming and a J-beta primer mix drove a second PCR of 7 to 11 cycles. TCRdb processed the 5' RACE reads anew with MiXCR; each CDR3 protein has one entry. Of hundreds of thousands of distinct CDR3 sequences in the sample, about 56% were seen once. Specimen: blood. The receptors stem from a man aged 35-49 years in good health.

This clonotype showed up just once. Given the absence of the conserved phenylalanine or tryptophan at the CDR3 end, a read error is likely. The chain is built from TRBV20-1 and TRBJ1-2, with 7 bases lining up with TRBD1. CDR1 is DFQATT, CDR2 SNEGSKA, per germline (reference sequence). This CDR3 region has 13 residues. J lost 7 bases, V lost 1 base, and 6 bases had no gene match. CDR3 amino acids: CSARAEGASGYTL. Written as DNA, the CDR3 is TGCAGTGCTAGAGCAGAGGGGGCAAGTGGCTACACCCTC.

The chain joins TRBV6-2 or TRBV6-3 to TRBJ1-5; weak D call: TRBD1 (5 bases). Germline V gene data show CDR1 as MNHEY and CDR2 as SVGEGT. The CDR3 length is 15 residues. V gave up 0 bases and J gave up 6 bases, with 12 bases separating them. The chain's CDR3 is CASSYSNTGSQPQHF. The CDR3 nucleotides are TGTGCCAGCAGTTACTCGAATACAGGTTCTCAGCCCCAGCATTTT.

This clonotype was counted a few times. V and J are TRBV12-3 or TRBV12-4 and TRBJ2-5; D is ambiguous. Trimming pared 6 bases from V and 4 bases from J, leaving 18 bases between. This CDR3 comprises 15 residues. Written as DNA, the CDR3 is TGTGCCAGCAGCAAAAGTATGGACGGCGGAGAGACCCAGTACTTC. Residues: CASSKSMDGGETQYF.